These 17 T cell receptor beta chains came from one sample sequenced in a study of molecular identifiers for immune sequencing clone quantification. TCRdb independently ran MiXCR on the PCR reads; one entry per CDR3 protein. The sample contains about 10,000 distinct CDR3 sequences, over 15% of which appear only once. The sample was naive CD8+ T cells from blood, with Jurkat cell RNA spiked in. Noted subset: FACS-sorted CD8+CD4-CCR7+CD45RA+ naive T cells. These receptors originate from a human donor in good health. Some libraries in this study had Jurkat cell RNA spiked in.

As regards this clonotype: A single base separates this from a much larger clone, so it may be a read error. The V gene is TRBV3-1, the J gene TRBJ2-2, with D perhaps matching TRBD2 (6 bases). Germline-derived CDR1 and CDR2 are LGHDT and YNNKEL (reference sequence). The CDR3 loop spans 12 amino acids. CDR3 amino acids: CASSQRTGGLFF. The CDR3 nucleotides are TGTGCCAGCAGCCAACGCACCGGGGGGCTGTTTTTT.

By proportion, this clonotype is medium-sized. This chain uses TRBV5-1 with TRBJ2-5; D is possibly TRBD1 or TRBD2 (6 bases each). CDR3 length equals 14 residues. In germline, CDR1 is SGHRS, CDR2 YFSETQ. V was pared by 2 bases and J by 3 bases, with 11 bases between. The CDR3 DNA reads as TGCGCCAGCAGCTTTTCCGGGGGCGAAGAGACCCAGTACTTC. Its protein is CASSFSGGEETQYF.

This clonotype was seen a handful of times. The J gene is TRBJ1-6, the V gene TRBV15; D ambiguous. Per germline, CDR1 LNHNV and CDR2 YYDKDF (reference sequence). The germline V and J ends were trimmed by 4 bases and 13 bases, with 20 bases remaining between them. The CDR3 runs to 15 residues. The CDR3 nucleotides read TGTGCCACCAGCAAGAGTGTAAGGCCCGATCACCCCCTCCACTTT. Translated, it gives CATSKSVRPDHPLHF.

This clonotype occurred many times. This CDR3 reads CARGGIGSYEQYF. CDR3 bases: TGTGCTCGTGGCGGGATAGGGTCCTACGAGCAGTACTTC. The genes are TRBV21-1 and TRBJ2-7; the table assigns TRBD2, which was not confirmed against the DNA. TRBV21-1 is classified as a pseudogene. This CDR3 spans 13 amino acids.

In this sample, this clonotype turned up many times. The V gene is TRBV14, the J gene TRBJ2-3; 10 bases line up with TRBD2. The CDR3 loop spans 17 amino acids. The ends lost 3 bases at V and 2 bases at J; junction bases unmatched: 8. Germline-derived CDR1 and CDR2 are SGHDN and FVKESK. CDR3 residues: CASSQYSGRPATDTQYF. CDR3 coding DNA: TGTGCCAGCAGCCAGTATAGCGGGAGGCCCGCCACAGATACGCAGTATTTT.

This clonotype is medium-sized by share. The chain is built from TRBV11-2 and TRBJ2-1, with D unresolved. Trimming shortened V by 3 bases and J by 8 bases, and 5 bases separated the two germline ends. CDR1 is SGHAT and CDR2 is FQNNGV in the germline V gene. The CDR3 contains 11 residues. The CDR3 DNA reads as TGTGCCAGCAGCTTTGTTGATGAGCAGTTCTTC. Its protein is CASSFVDEQFF. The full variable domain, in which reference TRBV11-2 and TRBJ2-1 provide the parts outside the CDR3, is EAGVAQSPRYKIIEKRQSVAFWCNPISGHATLYWYQQILGQGPKLLIQFQNNGVVDDSQLPKDRFSAERLKGVDSTLKIQPAKLEDSAVYLCASSFVDEQFFGPGTRLTVL.

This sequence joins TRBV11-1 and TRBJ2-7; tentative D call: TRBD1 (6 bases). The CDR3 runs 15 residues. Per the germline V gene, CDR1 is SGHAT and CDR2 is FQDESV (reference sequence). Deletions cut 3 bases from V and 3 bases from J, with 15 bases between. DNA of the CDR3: TGTGCCAGCAGCTTCGTGGGTTTCAGGGGCTACGAGCAGTACTTC. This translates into CASSFVGFRGYEQYF. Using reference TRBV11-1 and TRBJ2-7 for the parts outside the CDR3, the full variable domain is EAEVAQSPRYKITEKSQAVAFWCDPISGHATLYWYRQILGQGPELLVQFQDESVVDDSQLPKDRFSAERLKGVDSTLKIQPAELGDSAMYLCASSFVGFRGYEQYFGPGTRLTVT.

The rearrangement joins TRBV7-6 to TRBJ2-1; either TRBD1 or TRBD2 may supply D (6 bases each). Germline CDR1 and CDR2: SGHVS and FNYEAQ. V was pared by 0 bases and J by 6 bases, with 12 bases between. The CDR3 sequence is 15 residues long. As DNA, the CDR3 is TGTGCCAGCAGCTTAGCAGGGGGGAGGTTCAATGAGCAGTTCTTC. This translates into CASSLAGGRFNEQFF.

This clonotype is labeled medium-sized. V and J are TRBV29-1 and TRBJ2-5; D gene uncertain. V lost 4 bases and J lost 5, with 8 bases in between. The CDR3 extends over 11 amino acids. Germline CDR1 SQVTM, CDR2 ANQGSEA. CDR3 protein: CSVVQAETQYF. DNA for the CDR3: TGCAGCGTTGTGCAAGCGGAGACCCAGTACTTC.

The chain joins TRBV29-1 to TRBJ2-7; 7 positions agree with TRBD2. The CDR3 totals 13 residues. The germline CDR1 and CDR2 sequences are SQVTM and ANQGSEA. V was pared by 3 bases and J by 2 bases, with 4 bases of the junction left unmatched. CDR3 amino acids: CSVETSRTYEQYF. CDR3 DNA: TGCAGCGTTGAGACTAGCAGGACCTACGAGCAGTACTTC.

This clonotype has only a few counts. The CDR3 DNA reads TGTGCCTGTAGCGACACGAGCACAGATACGCAGTATTTT. Its protein product is CACSDTSTDTQYF. The rearrangement uses TRBV7-7 and TRBJ2-3; TRBD2 might be the D (5 bases). The CDR3 consists of 13 residues. Between the trimmed V and J ends, which lost 11 bases and 0 bases, there was a span of 12 bases. Germline V gene sequence: CDR1 SSHAT, CDR2 FNYEAQ (reference sequence).

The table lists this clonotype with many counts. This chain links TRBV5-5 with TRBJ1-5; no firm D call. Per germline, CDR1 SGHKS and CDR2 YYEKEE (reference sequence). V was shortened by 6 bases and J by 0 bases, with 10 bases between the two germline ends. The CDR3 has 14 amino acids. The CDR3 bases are TGTGCCAGCATCGTTATCTATAGCAATCAGCCCCAGCATTTT. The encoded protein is CASIVIYSNQPQHF.

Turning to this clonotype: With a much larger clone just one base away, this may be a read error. The CDR3 bases are TGTGCCAGCAGCTCCGAGAATGGGCAGTTCTTC. Its protein is CASSSENGQFF. V is TRBV11-3 and J is TRBJ2-1; D gene ambiguous. The length of the CDR3 is 11 residues. Germline values: CDR1 SGHNT, CDR2 YENEEA.

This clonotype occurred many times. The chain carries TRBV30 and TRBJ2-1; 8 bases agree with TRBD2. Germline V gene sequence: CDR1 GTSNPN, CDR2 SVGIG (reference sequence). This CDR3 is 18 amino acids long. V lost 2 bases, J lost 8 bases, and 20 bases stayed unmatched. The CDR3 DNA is TGTGCCTGGAGTATCATTAGCGGGACTGGATATTTGGGGGATGAGCAGTTCTTC. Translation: CAWSIISGTGYLGDEQFF.

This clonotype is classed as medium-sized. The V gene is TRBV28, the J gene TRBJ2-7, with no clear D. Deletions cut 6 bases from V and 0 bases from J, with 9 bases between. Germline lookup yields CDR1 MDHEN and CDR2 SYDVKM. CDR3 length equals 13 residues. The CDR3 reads CASRPRGSYEQYF. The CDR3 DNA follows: TGTGCCAGCAGACCCCGAGGCTCCTACGAGCAGTACTTC. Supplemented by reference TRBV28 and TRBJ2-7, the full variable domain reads DVKVTQSSRYLVKRTGEKVFLECVQDMDHENMFWYRQDPGLGLRLIYFSYDVKMKEKGDIPEGYSVSREKKERFSLILESASTNQTSMYLCASRPRGSYEQYFGPGTRLTVT.

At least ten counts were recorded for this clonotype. CDR3 nucleotides: TGTGCCACCAGCAGACACGGGACTGGCGGGAGCTACGAGCAGTACTTC. Encoded protein: CATSRHGTGGSYEQYF. V and J are TRBV15 and TRBJ2-7; 7 nucleotides line up with TRBD2. There are 16 residues in the CDR3. Unmatched junction bases numbered 10, after V lost 2 bases and J lost 3 bases. Germline lookup yields CDR1 LNHNV and CDR2 YYDKDF (reference sequence).

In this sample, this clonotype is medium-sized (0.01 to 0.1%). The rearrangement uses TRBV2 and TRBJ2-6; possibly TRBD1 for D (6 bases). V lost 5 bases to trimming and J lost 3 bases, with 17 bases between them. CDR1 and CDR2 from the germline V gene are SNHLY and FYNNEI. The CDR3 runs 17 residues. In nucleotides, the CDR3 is TGTGCCAGCAGTCCCACAGTACAGGGAAGTGGGGCCAACGTCCTGACTTTC. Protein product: CASSPTVQGSGANVLTF.